This TCR beta chain was recovered during a study of T cells after yellow fever vaccination. It was through 5'RACE template switching that TCR cDNA was made, with a universal primer site and UMIs added. From the 5' RACE reads, TCRdb called clonotypes with MiXCR, one entry per CDR3 protein. This sample has hundreds of thousands of distinct CDR3 sequences; about 13% occur once, and the top ten carry roughly an eighth. The germline V gene has CDR1 SGHVS and CDR2 FNYEAQ. The CDR3 is 14 residues long. V lost 6 bases, J lost 4 bases, and 15 bases lay in between. Findings and caveats of the study: Detected again after the booster were most primary-vaccination clones, at approximately 95% CD4 and approximately 85% CD8. Some clonotypes were seen in both the CD4 and the CD8 compartments. These made up a small share and likely arose from convergent recombination. There was a possibility that FACS-sorted repertoires contained abundant clonotypes contaminating from the bulk population.

Comment on this clonotype: Its antigen is undetermined.

This TCR came from a man aged 25-45 years who received the YFV17D yellow fever vaccine. Sequencing was performed on PBMCs, taken on the day of the yellow fever booster vaccination. The chain recombines TRBV7-6 with TRBJ1-2, with D possibly being TRBD1 (6 bases). The CDR3, as DNA: TGTGCCAGCAGTTTTGGTGGGGGCTTCTATGGCTACACCTTC. As protein: CASSFGGGFYGYTF.